This TCR beta chain was observed in a study of blood T cell repertoires in COVID-19. Overall study context: Sites in the United States, Italy and Spain provided acute and convalescent COVID-19 samples. PBMCs, B-cell-depleted T cells, or T cells were the source of the cDNA or gDNA that made up the material.

As handled by the study authors: Estimates of nucleated cell counts were drawn from the amplification of reference gene primers. Here immunoSEQ multiplex PCR was the method, and the copy in TCRdb shows in-frame clones only, minus some. V and J calls and clone size are as listed in that table; D and trimming were resolved from the DNA. The sample has 20,000 or so clones; around 92% are singletons. Trimming cost V 4 bases and J 6 bases, with 16 bases left between them. Germline assignment: CDR1 SGHRS and CDR2 YFSETQ. The CDR3 runs to 15 residues. The receptor's source is a man between 65 and 80 years old with active COVID-19. The gene calls are TRBV5-1 and TRBJ2-2; tentative D call: TRBD1 (5 bases). The sample taken for sequencing was peripheral blood. CDR3 coding DNA: TGCGCCAGCAGCCTCGGACATCGGGTACCCGGGGAGCTGTTTTTT. This translates into CASSLGHRVPGELFF.